The 4 T cell receptor beta chains in this list originate from one sample, sequenced in a study of post-analysis software for immune sequencing data. Study outcomes and limitations: TRBV5-6, TRBV5-1 and TRBV20-1 were among about 5 TRBV segments more frequent in patients than controls.

Unique molecular identifiers had been added to the TCR beta cDNA libraries. From the PCR reads, TCRdb called clonotypes with MiXCR, one entry per CDR3 protein. The data contain some 700,000 distinct CDR3 sequences, roughly three fifths of them singletons. Antigen specificity for these receptors is unknown. The sample was blood. These receptors were obtained from a girl aged 2-15 years with multiple sclerosis.

The gene calls are TRBV12-3 or TRBV12-4 and TRBJ2-3; 11 nucleotides align to TRBD1. V trimming: 6 bases; J trimming: 14 bases; junction bases outside the gene matches: 7. This CDR3 is built from 12 residues. The CDR3 sequence is CASSLTGTGGYF. Written as DNA, the CDR3 is TGTGCCAGCAGCTTGACCGGGACAGGGGGGTATTTT.

The chain joins TRBV29-1 to TRBJ1-2; D possibly corresponds to TRBD1 (6 bases). Trimming removed 4 bases at V and 4 bases at J, with 16 bases between. This CDR3 spans 14 amino acids. Germline-derived CDR1 and CDR2 are SQVTM and ANQGSEA. DNA of the CDR3: TGCAGCGTTGGGGCAGGGGCCGCGACCTATGGCTACACCTTC. Translated: CSVGAGAATYGYTF.

The chain carries TRBV20-1 and TRBJ1-1, with D maybe TRBD1 (5 bases). V dropped 5 bases and J dropped 0 bases, with 19 bases sitting between them. Germline values: CDR1 DFQATT, CDR2 SNEGSKA (reference sequence). The CDR3 is made up of 16 amino acids. This CDR3 is CSARHLIGTLNTEAFF. The CDR3 DNA is TGCAGTGCTCGGCATCTGATAGGGACTTTGAACACTGAAGCTTTCTTT.

The chain uses TRBV12-3 or TRBV12-4 and TRBJ1-5; TRBD1 matches 10 bases. The V and J ends lost 7 bases and 6 bases, in that order; junction bases with no gene match: 6. The CDR3 runs 14 residues. The DNA of the CDR3 is TGTGCCAGCACCACCCGACAGGGGGCTCAGCCCCAGCATTTT. Translating it yields CASTTRQGAQPQHF.